The present TCR beta chain was sequenced within a study of CD8+ T cells in alopecia areata (dated by TCRdb to the late 2010s). Some background on the complete study: Treated patients were enrolled in an open-label pilot trial of oral tofacitinib, 5 to 10 mg twice daily, for moderate-to-severe alopecia areata. Patients stayed on tofacitinib for 6 to 18 months and then had 6 months of follow-up off drug so that delayed response and recurrence could be assessed. High-throughput TCRbeta sequencing was used to examine T cell clonal expansion in alopecia areata in both the C3H/HeJ mouse model and human patients. Scalp tissue and sorted CD4+ and CD8+ peripheral blood T cells from patchy and totalis/universalis alopecia areata patients and from healthy controls were covered by human TCRbeta sequencing. Biopsies were taken from tofacitinib-treated patients at baseline and at 4 and 24 weeks of treatment, and a later scalp biopsy was taken in several of the tofacitinib-treated patients. Scalp clonality was compared among normal scalp (n=4), patchy alopecia areata scalp (n=8), and alopecia totalis/universalis scalp (n=8). RNA was obtained with the PAXgene miRNA kit for fixed scalp, the miRNeasy kit for PBMCs, and the RNeasy kit for mouse skin. TCRbeta CDR3 regions were amplified by immunoSEQ multiplex PCR with 35 Vbeta forward and 13 Jbeta reverse primers. Points the paper makes about the study in general: Scalp TCR repertoire analysis is complicated because resident alphabeta T cells in normal human skin are also sequenced, whereas mouse skin is dominated by gammadelta T cells. Compared with normal scalp, lesional scalp had higher clonality and more expanded CD8+ clones, particularly in alopecia totalis/universalis, a pattern that suggests antigenic drive. Shared TCR sequences between patients were less evident than in mice, which may be partly attributable to HLA diversity in the patient population.

This specimen's time point label, per the study, means: baseline before oral tofacitinib. From alopecia areata patients, peripheral blood was collected along with lesional scalp punch biopsies. PBMCs were separated by density centrifugation and stained for CD3, CD4 and CD8, after which CD4+ and CD8+ T cells were sorted on a FACSAria. The receptor library was made with the immunoSEQ multiplex PCR assay. RNA was extracted from all samples and reverse transcribed into cDNA as template for TCR sequencing. First-strand cDNA was synthesized with SuperScript III using a 2:1 mix of oligo-dT and random hexamers. A synthetic immune receptor repertoire was used to gauge amplification bias, and whatever bias remained was removed computationally. The authors' pipeline ran thus. Raw reads were preprocessed to remove errors, and CDR3 was defined by IMGT conventions from the conserved cysteine to phenylalanine. Clonality was computed by normalizing Shannon entropy by log2 of the number of productive unique TCRs and subtracting the result from 1. Whether scalp clones were CD4 or CD8 was inferred by matching scalp TCRbeta sequences against CD4 and CD8 repertoires sorted from blood. Sourced from immuneACCESS, this table was stored by TCRdb with only in-frame sequences that have V and J called. A share of the clones is absent; for the studies checked, an unresolved V gene accounts for under half, and the remainder has no known explanation. The V and J calls and clone size are taken from that table; D and trimming were inferred from the DNA. The sample contains hundreds of thousands of clones, under 70% of them found a single time. The ten most abundant clones make up about 1.3% of the sample.

The germline V gene provides CDR1 SGHTA and CDR2 FQGTGA. Inclusive of the bounding cysteine and phenylalanine, the CDR3 is 13 residues long. Only the CDR3 DNA stays, 39 bases, in frame from base 1. V trim: 3 bases; J trim: 3 bases; unmatched bases: 1. In regard to this clone: What this receptor recognizes is not known. Qualities for individual bases were not recorded, and no much larger clone is one base off.

This chain is built from TRBV7-3 and TRBJ2-5, with 7 bases aligning to TRBD1. This receptor was taken from a human donor with alopecia areata. Sequences were derived from CD4+ T cells sorted from blood, sampled at week 0. The CDR3 reads CASSFGTEETQYF. The bases read TGTGCCAGCAGCTTCGGGACAGAAGAGACCCAGTACTTC.